This T cell receptor beta chain was found in a study of cytomegalovirus exposure and HLA in healthy donors. About the research overall: In an early release, HLA-typed donors contributed approximately 80 million unique TCR sequences.

The CDR3 extends over 17 amino acids. V was pared by 2 bases and J by 1 base, with 8 bases of the junction left unmatched. Per the germline V gene, CDR1 is SGHAT and CDR2 is FQNNGV. With regard to this clone: Its antigen remains unidentified.

The PCR contained 60 Vbeta and 13 Jbeta primers. This table comes from immunoSEQ multiplex PCR, and its TCRdb copy is limited to in-frame clones, with some not included. The sample yields over 150,000 clones, 70% to 85% seen once. Study observations and caveats: Cytomegalovirus status, reportedly, was diagnosed with high specificity and sensitivity by the classifier. Accurate HLA-A and HLA-B prediction from TCR beta sequences was reported for most subjects.

Donors in the study were healthy people who gave bone marrow. Source material: PBMCs. This chain uses TRBV11-2 with TRBJ2-3; 8 bases agree with TRBD2. The source of this sequence is a boy aged 2 to 9 in good health and CMV-seronegative. The CDR3, as DNA: TGTGCCAGCAGCTTACGCGTAGCGGGGTCTGGCACAGATACGCAGTATTTT. Protein sequence: CASSLRVAGSGTDTQYF.